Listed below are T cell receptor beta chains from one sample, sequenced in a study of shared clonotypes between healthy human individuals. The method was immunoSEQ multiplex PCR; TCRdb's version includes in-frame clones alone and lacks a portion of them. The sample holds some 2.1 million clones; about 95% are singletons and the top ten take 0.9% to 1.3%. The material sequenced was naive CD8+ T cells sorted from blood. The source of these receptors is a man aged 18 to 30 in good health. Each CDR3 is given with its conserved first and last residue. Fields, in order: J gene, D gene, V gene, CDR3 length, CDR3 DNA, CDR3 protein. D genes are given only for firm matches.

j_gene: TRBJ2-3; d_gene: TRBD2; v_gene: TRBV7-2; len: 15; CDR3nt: TGTGCCAGCAGCTTGACTAGCGGGACCACAGATACGCAGTATTTT; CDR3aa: CASSLTSGTTDTQYF
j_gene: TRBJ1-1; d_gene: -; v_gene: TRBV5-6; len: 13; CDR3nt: TGTGCCAGCAGCTTTCCTCAAGACACTGAAGCTTTCTTT; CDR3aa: CASSFPQDTEAFF
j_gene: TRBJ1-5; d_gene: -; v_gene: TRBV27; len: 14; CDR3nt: TGTGCCAGCAGTGCGACAGTTAGCAATCAGCCCCAGCATTTT; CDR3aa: CASSATVSNQPQHF
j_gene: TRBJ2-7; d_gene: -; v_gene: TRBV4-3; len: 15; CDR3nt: TGCGCCAGCAGCCAAGATACAGGGGAGGGCTACGAGCAGTACTTC; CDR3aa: CASSQDTGEGYEQYF
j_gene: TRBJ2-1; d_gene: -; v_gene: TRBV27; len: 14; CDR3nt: TGTGCCAGCAGGGAGGGCAGGCCCTACAATGAGCAGTTCTTC; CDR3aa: CASREGRPYNEQFF
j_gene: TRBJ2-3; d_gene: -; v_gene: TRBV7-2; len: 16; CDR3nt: TGTGCCAGCAGCCGAATCCGGGACACATACACAGATACGCAGTATTTT; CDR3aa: CASSRIRDTYTDTQYF
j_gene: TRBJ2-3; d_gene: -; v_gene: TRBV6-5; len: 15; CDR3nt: TGTGCCAGCAGTTACTCCCCAGGGGCAGGAGATACGCAGTATTTT; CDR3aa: CASSYSPGAGDTQYF
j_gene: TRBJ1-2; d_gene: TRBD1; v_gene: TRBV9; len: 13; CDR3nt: TGTGCCAGCAGCGTACAGGGGGCTAGTGGCTACACCTTC; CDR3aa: CASSVQGASGYTF
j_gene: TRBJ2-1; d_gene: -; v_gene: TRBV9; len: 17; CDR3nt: TGTGCCAGCAGCGTAGGTGGGGGAGCCCCGTACTACAATGAGCAGTTCTTC; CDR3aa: CASSVGGGAPYYNEQFF
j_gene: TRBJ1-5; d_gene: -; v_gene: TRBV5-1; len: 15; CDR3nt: TGCGCCGTTGTTGCGGGGGAGTCATCCAATCAGCCCCAGCATTTT; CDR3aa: CAVVAGESSNQPQHF
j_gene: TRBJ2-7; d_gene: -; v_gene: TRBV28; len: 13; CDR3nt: TGTGCCAGCAGTTCGACTCTCAATTACGAGCAGTACTTC; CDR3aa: CASSSTLNYEQYF
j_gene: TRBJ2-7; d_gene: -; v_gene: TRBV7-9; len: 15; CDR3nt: TGTGCCAGCAGCTTAAATCCTGCGGGCCCCTACGAGCAGTACTTC; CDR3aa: CASSLNPAGPYEQYF
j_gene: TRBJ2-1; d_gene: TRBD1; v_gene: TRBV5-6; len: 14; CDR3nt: TGTGCCAGCAGTTCGAGACAGGGATACAATGAGCAGTTCTTC; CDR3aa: CASSSRQGYNEQFF
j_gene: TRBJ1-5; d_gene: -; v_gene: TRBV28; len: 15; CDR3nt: TGTGCCAGCAGTTTATGGGGAGACAGTAATCAGCCCCAGCATTTT; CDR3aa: CASSLWGDSNQPQHF
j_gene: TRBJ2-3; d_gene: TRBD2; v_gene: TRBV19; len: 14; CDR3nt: TGTGCCAGTAGTGACCGGGACTACACAGATACGCAGTATTTT; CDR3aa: CASSDRDYTDTQYF